The present TCR beta chain was sequenced within a study of shared clonotypes between healthy human individuals. Researchers ran the assay at a deep level. Sequencing used immunoSEQ multiplex PCR; TCRdb keeps in-frame clones, though not all of them. This table has some 1.5 million clones, roughly 95% appearing once. The CDR3 runs 11 residues. V was trimmed by 6 bases and J by 5 bases, leaving 10 bases between them. The germline V gene has CDR1 DFQATT and CDR2 SNEGSKA (reference sequence). This TCR derives from a man under 40 in good health. The chain has TRBV20-1 and TRBJ1-2, with D possibly TRBD1 on 6 matching bases. Sequenced: naive CD4+ T cells sorted from blood. Noted subset: CD45RA+ positively selected. The CDR3 coding sequence is TGCAGTGCCTTTGGACAGTATGGCTACACCTTC. It codes for CSAFGQYGYTF.